The text below deals with one TCR beta chain. Using immunoSEQ multiplex PCR, the repertoire was profiled, and TCRdb retains in-frame clones only, with some absent. The sample yields some 110,000 clones, about nine tenths seen once. This specimen belongs to a study of blood T cell repertoires in COVID-19. Background on the study: Donors in the United States, Italy and Spain gave samples during acute or convalescent COVID-19. Sample material is recorded as cDNA or gDNA derived from T cells, B-cell-depleted T cells, or PBMCs.

The germline gives CDR1 KGHDR, CDR2 SFDVKD. CDR3 size: 16 residues. V was clipped by 9 bases and J by 0 bases, with 17 bases between them. The material sequenced was peripheral blood. The chain joins TRBV24-1 to TRBJ1-3; D is perhaps TRBD1 (6 bases). The clonotype was recovered from a man aged 40-50 years with acute or convalescent COVID-19. The CDR3 sequence: CATSFQGPPSGNTIYF. The CDR3 DNA is TGTGCCACCTCTTTTCAGGGGCCTCCCTCTGGAAACACCATATATTTT.